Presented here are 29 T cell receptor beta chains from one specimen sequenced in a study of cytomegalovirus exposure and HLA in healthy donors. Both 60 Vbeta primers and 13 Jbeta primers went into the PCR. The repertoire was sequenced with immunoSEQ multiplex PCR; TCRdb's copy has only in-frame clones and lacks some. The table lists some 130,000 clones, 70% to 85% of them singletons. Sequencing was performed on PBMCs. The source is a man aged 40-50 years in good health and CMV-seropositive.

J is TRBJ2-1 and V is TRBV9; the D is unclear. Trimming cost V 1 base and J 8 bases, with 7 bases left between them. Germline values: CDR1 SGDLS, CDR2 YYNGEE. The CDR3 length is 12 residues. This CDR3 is CASSVRGYEQFF. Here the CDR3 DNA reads TGTGCCAGCAGCGTAAGAGGTTATGAGCAGTTCTTC.

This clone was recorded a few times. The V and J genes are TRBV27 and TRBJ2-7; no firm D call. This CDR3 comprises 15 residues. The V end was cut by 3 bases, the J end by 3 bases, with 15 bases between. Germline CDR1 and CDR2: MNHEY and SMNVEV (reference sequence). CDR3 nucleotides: TGTGCCAGCAGTTTTCTTCCGATGACTGACTACGAGCAGTACTTC. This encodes CASSFLPMTDYEQYF.

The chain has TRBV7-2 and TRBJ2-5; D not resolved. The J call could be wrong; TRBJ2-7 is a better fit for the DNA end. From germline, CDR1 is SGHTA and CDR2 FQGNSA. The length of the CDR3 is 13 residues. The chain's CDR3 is CASSPRWAYEQYF. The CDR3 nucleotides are TGTGCCAGCAGCCCCCGGTGGGCCTACGAGCAGTACTTC.

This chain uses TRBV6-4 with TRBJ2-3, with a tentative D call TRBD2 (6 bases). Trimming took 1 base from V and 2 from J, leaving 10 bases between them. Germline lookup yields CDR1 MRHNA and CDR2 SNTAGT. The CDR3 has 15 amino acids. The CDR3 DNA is TGTGCCAGCAGTGACTGGGCGGGGAACACAGATACGCAGTATTTT. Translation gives CASSDWAGNTDTQYF.

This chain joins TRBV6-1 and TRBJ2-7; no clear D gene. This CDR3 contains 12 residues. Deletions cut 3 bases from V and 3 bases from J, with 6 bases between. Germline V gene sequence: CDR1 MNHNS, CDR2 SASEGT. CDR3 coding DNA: TGTGCCAGCAGTGAGACATACTACGAGCAGTACTTC. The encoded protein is CASSETYYEQYF.

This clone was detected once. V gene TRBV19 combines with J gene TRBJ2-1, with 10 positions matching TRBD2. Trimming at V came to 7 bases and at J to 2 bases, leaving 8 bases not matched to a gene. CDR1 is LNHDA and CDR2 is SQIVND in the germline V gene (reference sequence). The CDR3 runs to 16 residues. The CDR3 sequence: CASKVGLAGAYNEQFF. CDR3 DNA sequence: TGTGCCAGTAAGGTCGGGCTAGCGGGAGCCTACAATGAGCAGTTCTTC.

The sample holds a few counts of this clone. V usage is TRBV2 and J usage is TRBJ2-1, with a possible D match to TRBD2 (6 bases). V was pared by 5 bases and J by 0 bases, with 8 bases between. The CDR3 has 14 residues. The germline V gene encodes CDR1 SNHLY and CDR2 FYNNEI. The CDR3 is CASSRTTSYNEQFF. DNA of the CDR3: TGTGCCAGCAGTCGGACTACCTCCTACAATGAGCAGTTCTTC.

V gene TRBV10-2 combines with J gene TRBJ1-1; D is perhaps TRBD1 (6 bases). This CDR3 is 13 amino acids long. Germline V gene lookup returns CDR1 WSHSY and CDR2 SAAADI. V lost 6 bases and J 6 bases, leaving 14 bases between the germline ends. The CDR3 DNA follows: TGCGCCAGCAGCCTCCAGGGGAGGGCTGAAGCTTTCTTT. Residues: CASSLQGRAEAFF.

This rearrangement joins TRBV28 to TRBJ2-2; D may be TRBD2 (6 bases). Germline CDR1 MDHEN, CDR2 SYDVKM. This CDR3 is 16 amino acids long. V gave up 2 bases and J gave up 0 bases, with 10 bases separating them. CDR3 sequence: CASSLIAEANTGELFF. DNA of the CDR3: TGTGCCAGCAGTTTAATAGCGGAGGCGAACACCGGGGAGCTGTTTTTT.

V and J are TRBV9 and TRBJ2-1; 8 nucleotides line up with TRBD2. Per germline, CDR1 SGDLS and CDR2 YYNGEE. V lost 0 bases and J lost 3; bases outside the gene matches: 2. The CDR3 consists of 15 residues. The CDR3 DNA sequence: TGTGCCAGCAGCGTAGAAGCGGGAGACTACAATGAGCAGTTCTTC. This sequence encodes CASSVEAGDYNEQFF.

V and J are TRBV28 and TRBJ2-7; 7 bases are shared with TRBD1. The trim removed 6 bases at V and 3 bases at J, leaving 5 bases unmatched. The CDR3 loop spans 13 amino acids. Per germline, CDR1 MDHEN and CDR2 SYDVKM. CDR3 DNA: TGTGCCAGCAGGACCACAGGGGTCTACGAGCAGTACTTC. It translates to CASRTTGVYEQYF.

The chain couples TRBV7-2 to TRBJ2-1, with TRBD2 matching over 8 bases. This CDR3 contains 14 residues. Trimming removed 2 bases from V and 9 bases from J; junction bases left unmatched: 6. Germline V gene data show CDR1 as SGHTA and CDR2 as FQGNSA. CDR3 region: CASSLSGSYSEQFF. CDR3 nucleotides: TGTGCCAGCAGCTTAAGCGGGAGTTATAGTGAGCAGTTCTTC.

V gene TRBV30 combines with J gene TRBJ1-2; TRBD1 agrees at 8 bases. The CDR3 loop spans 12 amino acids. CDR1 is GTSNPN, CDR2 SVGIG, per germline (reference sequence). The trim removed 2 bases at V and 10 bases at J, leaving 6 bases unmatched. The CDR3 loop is CAWSPQGAAYTF. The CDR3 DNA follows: TGTGCCTGGAGTCCTCAGGGGGCTGCCTACACCTTC.

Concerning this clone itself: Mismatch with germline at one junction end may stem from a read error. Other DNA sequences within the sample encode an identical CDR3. The CDR3 loop reads CASSPRTGGSPEAFF. CDR3 sequence (DNA): TGTGCCAGTAGCCCGAGGACAGGGGGCTCTCCTGAAGCTTTCTTT. V gene TRBV4-2 combines with J gene TRBJ1-1; TRBD1 agrees at 11 bases. The CDR3 is made up of 15 amino acids. Germline CDR1 reads LGHNA; CDR2 reads YNFKEQ.

The CDR3 DNA sequence: TGTGCCAGCAGTTACTCGTACAGGAGCATCTTGGTCGAGCAGTACTTC. Its translation is CASSYSYRSILVEQYF. The chain recombines TRBV6-6 with TRBJ2-5; TRBD1 might be the D (5 bases). The J call may be faulty, since TRBJ2-7 better matches the DNA end. The CDR3 length is 16 residues. CDR1 MNHNY and CDR2 SVGAGI come from the germline V gene (reference sequence).

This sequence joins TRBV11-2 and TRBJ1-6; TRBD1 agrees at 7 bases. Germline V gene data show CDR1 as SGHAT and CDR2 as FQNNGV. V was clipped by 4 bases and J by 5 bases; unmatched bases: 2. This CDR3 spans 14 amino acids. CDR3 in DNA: TGTGCCAGCAGCTCGGGACAGAATAATTCACCCCTCCACTTT. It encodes CASSSGQNNSPLHF. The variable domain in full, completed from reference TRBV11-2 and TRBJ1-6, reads EAGVAQSPRYKIIEKRQSVAFWCNPISGHATLYWYQQILGQGPKLLIQFQNNGVVDDSQLPKDRFSAERLKGVDSTLKIQPAKLEDSAVYLCASSSGQNNSPLHFGNGTRLTVT.

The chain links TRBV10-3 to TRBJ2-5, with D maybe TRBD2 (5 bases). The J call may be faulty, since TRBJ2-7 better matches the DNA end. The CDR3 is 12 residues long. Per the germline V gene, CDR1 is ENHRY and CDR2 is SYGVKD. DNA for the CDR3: TGTGCCATCAGTGTCGAGGGAACCGAGCAGTACTTC. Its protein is CAISVEGTEQYF.

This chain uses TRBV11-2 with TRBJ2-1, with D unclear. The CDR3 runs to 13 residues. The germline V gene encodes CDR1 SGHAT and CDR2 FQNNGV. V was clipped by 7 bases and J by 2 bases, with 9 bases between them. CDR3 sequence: CASTGVTYNEQFF. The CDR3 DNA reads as TGTGCCAGCACCGGTGTGACCTACAATGAGCAGTTCTTC.

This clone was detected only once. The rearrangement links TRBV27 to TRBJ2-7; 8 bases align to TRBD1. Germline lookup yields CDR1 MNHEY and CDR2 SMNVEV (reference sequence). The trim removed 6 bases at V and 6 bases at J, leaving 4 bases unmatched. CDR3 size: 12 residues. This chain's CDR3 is CASRSDRAEQYF. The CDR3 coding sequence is TGTGCCAGCAGATCGGACAGGGCCGAGCAGTACTTC.

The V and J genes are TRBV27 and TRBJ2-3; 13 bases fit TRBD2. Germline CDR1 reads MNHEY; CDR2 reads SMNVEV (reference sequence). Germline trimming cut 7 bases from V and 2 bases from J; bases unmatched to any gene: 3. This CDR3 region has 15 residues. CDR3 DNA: TGTGCCAGCATTGGACTAGCGGGAGCCACAGATACGCAGTATTTT. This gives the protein CASIGLAGATDTQYF.

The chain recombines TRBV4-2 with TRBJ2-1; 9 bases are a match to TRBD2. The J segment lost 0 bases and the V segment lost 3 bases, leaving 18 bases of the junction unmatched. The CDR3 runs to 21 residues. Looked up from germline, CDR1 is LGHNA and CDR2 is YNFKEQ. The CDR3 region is CASSHSQATSGLLSSYNEQFF. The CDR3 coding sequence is TGTGCCAGCAGCCACTCCCAGGCGACTAGCGGCCTGTTAAGCTCCTACAATGAGCAGTTCTTC.

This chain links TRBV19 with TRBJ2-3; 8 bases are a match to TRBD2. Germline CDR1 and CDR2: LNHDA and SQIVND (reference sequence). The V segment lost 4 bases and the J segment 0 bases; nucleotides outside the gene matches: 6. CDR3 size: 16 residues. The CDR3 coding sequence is TGTGCCAGTAGTACTTGGGCTAGCGGGAGCACAGATACGCAGTATTTT. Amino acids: CASSTWASGSTDTQYF.

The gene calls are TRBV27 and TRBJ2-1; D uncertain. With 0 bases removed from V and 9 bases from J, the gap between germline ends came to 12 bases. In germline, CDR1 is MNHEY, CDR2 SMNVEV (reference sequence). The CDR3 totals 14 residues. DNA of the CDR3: TGTGCCAGCAGTTTATCGAGGCTCGGTCCTGAGCAGTTCTTC. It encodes CASSLSRLGPEQFF.

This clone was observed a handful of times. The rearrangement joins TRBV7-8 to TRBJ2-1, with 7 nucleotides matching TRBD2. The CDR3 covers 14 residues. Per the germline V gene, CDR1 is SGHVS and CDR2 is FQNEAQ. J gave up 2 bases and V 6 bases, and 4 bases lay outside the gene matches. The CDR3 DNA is TGTGCCAGCAGACCACTAGCGACCTACAATGAGCAGTTCTTC. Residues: CASRPLATYNEQFF.

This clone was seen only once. The CDR3 protein is CASGQVNEQYF. The CDR3 coding sequence is TGTGCCAGCGGACAGGTCAACGAGCAGTACTTC. V and J are TRBV19 and TRBJ2-7; 7 bases line up with TRBD1. Trimming cost V 9 bases and J 5 bases; bases outside gene matches: 4. This CDR3 has 11 amino acids. Germline V CDR1 and CDR2: LNHDA, SQIVND (reference sequence).

CDR3 loop: CASNRGYEQYF. The CDR3 DNA sequence: TGTGCCAGCAACAGGGGCTACGAGCAGTACTTC. V gene TRBV7-9 combines with J gene TRBJ2-7, with 7 bases matching TRBD1. Germline lookup yields CDR1 SEHNR and CDR2 FQNEAQ (reference sequence). The CDR3 length is 11 residues. V gave up 7 bases and J gave up 3 bases; unmatched junction bases: 0.

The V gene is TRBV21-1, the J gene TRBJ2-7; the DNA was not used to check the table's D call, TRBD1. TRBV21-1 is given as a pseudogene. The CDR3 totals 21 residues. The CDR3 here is CASSRRQGAIEVRTPDYEQYF. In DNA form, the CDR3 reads TGTGCCAGCAGCAGACGACAGGGGGCTATAGAGGTCCGGACACCGGACTACGAGCAGTACTTC.

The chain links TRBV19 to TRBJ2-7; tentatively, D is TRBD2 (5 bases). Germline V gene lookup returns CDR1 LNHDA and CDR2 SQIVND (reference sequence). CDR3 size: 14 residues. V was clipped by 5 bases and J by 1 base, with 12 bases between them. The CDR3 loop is CASSPRRESYEQYF. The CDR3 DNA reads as TGTGCCAGTAGTCCAAGACGGGAATCCTACGAGCAGTACTTC.

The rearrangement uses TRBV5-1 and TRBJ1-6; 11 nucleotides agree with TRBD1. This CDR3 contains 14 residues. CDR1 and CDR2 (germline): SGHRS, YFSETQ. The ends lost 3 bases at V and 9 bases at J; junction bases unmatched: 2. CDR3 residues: CASSSGTGGSPLHF. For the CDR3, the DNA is TGCGCCAGCAGCTCAGGGACAGGGGGTTCACCCCTCCACTTT.